This is a list of T cell receptor beta chains from one sample in a study of cytomegalovirus exposure and HLA in healthy donors. Profiling relied on immunoSEQ multiplex PCR, and the TCRdb table lists in-frame clones only, not all of them. The table has about 190,000 clones, 60% to 80% seen once. Sequencing used PBMCs. These receptors originate from a woman aged 25 to 39 in good health and CMV-seropositive. Each CDR3 is given without its conserved first and last residue. D genes are given only for firm matches. Size is stated for part of the rows, as once, few or many counts, or as a class when the clone is expanded.

d_call clone_size j_call v_call cdr3_aa
TRBD1 once TRBJ1-5 TRBV28 ASRLDRNSNQPQH
TRBD2 few TRBJ2-2 TRBV23-1 ASGGAGELF
TRBD1 few TRBJ1-4 TRBV5-6 ASSLGQGWKLF
TRBD2 . TRBJ2-1 TRBV6-5 ASSYSGGGQF
TRBD2 . TRBJ2-3 TRBV2 ASSERAGGVDTQY
. . TRBJ2-7 TRBV5-5 ASTSPGSPNEQY
. . TRBJ1-1 TRBV6-5 ASSEGGENTEAF
TRBD1 . TRBJ2-3 TRBV5-1 ASSRDRNTDTQY
TRBD1 . TRBJ2-3 TRBV6-6 ASGDRAHYTDTQY
TRBD1 . TRBJ1-3 TRBV18 ASSPTGAFSGNTIY
. . TRBJ1-3 TRBV6-5 ASSYSQFSSGNTIY
TRBD1 . TRBJ1-1 TRBV6-5 ASSLHGQGNTEAF